Listed here are 25 T cell receptor beta chains from one sample, sequenced in a study of cytomegalovirus exposure and HLA in healthy donors (dated by TCRdb to 2016 to 2017). The library was prepared using the immunoSEQ multiplex PCR assay. The multiplex PCR relied on a mix of 60 forward primers for TCR Vbeta segments and 13 reverse primers for TCR Jbeta segments. Imported from immuneACCESS, the table was reduced by TCRdb to in-frame sequences with V and J called. These copies leave out some clones; in studies compared against another copy, an unresolved V gene accounts for under half, and the cause of the remainder is not known. The sample table lists 150,000 to 200,000 clones, just under 80% of them with a count of one. The ten largest clones represent about 5.6% of the sample. Sequenced material: PBMCs. The receptors were sampled from a woman aged 25 to 39 in good health and CMV-seropositive.

This chain uses TRBV25-1 with TRBJ1-6; no definite D call. The ends were cut back, 3 bases at V and 0 bases at J, with 9 bases in the middle. The germline V gene has CDR1 MGHDK and CDR2 SYGVNS. CDR3 length equals 16 residues. DNA of the CDR3: TGTGCCAGCAGTGATCGCCCTAGCTCCTATAATTCACCCCTCCACTTT. Residues: CASSDRPSSYNSPLHF.

With respect to this clone: The same CDR3 is also encoded by other DNA sequences in this sample. The V and J genes are TRBV25-1 and TRBJ1-1; 7 bases line up with TRBD1. Germline loops: CDR1 MGHDK, CDR2 SYGVNS. The junction had 7 bases not matched to a gene; V was cut back by 4 bases and J by 5 bases. The CDR3 is 14 amino acids. CDR3 bases: TGTGCCAGCAGTGGAGGGGGCCCGAATACTGAAGCTTTCTTT. Its translation is CASSGGGPNTEAFF.

The chain uses TRBV2 and TRBJ1-5; D perhaps matches TRBD1 (6 bases). V shed 1 base and J shed 4 bases, with 14 bases lying between them. From germline, CDR1 is SNHLY and CDR2 FYNNEI. The CDR3 has 16 residues. The DNA for the CDR3 is TGTGCCAGCAGTGAAGTCGGAGACAGGAGAAATCAGCCCCAGCATTTT. Translation gives CASSEVGDRRNQPQHF.

The rearrangement joins TRBV6-5 to TRBJ2-1; possibly TRBD2 for D (7 bases). CDR3 size: 15 residues. Germline V gene lookup returns CDR1 MNHEY and CDR2 SVGAGI. V dropped 2 bases and J dropped 7 bases, with 15 bases sitting between them. CDR3 sequence (DNA): TGTGCCAGCAGTTACAGGGGGGGGCCTTCAAATGAGCAGTTCTTC. Translated, it gives CASSYRGGPSNEQFF.

The chain links TRBV5-1 to TRBJ2-1; unclear D gene. Germline CDR1 is SGHRS and CDR2 is YFSETQ. With 3 bases removed from V and 5 bases from J, the gap between germline ends came to 9 bases. The CDR3 runs 13 residues. Here the CDR3 reads CASSSHNNNEQFF. The CDR3 region has the DNA TGCGCCAGCAGCTCACACAATAACAATGAGCAGTTCTTC.

This chain connects TRBV6-1 to TRBJ1-4, with TRBD1 as a possible D gene (5 bases). With 3 bases removed from V and 5 bases from J, the gap between germline ends came to 13 bases. This CDR3 has 15 amino acids. The germline CDR1 and CDR2 sequences are MNHNS and SASEGT. The CDR3 protein is CASSESAGGNEKLFF. For the CDR3, the DNA is TGTGCCAGCAGTGAGTCGGCGGGGGGGAATGAAAAACTGTTTTTT.

The chain uses TRBV6-5 and TRBJ1-2, with D tentatively TRBD1 (6 bases). Germline values: CDR1 MNHEY, CDR2 SVGAGI. V lost 6 bases to trimming and J lost 8 bases, with 16 bases between them. The CDR3 runs to 13 residues. CDR3 in DNA: TGTGCCAGCAGCTCCACAGGGAATCACGGCTACACCTTC. It yields the protein CASSSTGNHGYTF.

The chain carries TRBV9 and TRBJ1-2; D is uncertain. The CDR3 contains 15 residues. V was pared by 1 base and J by 1 base, with 11 bases between. CDR1 SGDLS and CDR2 YYNGEE come from the germline V gene. The CDR3 loop is CASSVNSLHNYGYTF. In nucleotides, the CDR3 is TGTGCCAGCAGCGTAAACTCTCTTCATAACTATGGCTACACCTTC.

J is TRBJ2-1 and V is TRBV7-9; D is possibly TRBD1 (6 bases). The CDR3 contains 15 residues. Germline CDR1 SEHNR, CDR2 FQNEAQ (reference sequence). The V and J ends lost 5 bases and 0 bases respectively, with 11 bases between them. The CDR3 region is CASSGRGTSYNEQFF. The CDR3 nucleotides are TGTGCCAGCAGCGGCAGGGGAACCTCCTACAATGAGCAGTTCTTC.

J is TRBJ2-5 and V is TRBV7-2; the match to TRBD1 covers 7 bases. The germline V gene encodes CDR1 SGHTA and CDR2 FQGNSA. This CDR3 region has 18 residues. Trimming removed 1 base from V and 0 bases from J; junction bases left unmatched: 11. CDR3 nucleotides: TGTGCCAGCAGCTTAGTGGGCCTCGGGACAGCGTACCAAGAGACCCAGTACTTC. Translation gives CASSLVGLGTAYQETQYF.

This sequence joins TRBV4-3 and TRBJ1-2; D remains unclear. V was shortened by 4 bases and J by 0 bases, with 12 bases between the two germline ends. The germline V gene has CDR1 LGHNA and CDR2 YSLEER. The CDR3 consists of 15 residues. The CDR3 DNA reads as TGCGCCAGCAGCCCCCAGCGCACTGCTAACTATGGCTACACCTTC. Translated: CASSPQRTANYGYTF.

The J gene is TRBJ2-5, the V gene TRBV20-1; D gene unclear. Germline values: CDR1 DFQATT, CDR2 SNEGSKA (reference sequence). This CDR3 spans 11 amino acids. V lost 4 bases, J lost 5 bases, and 8 bases lay in between. CDR3 residues: CSAIPRETQYF. CDR3 bases: TGCAGTGCTATCCCGAGGGAGACCCAGTACTTC.

The V call is TRBV18, the J call TRBJ1-1; possible D gene TRBD1, 6 bases. Germline CDR1 and CDR2: KGHSH and LQKENI. This CDR3 is 14 amino acids long. V was clipped by 3 bases and J by 7 bases, with 15 bases between them. The chain's CDR3 is CASSPSTGLDEAFF. The DNA for the CDR3 is TGTGCCAGCTCACCGTCGACAGGACTAGATGAAGCTTTCTTT.

The chain combines TRBV27 with TRBJ2-7, with D tentatively TRBD2 (5 bases). Germline V CDR1 and CDR2: MNHEY, SMNVEV (reference sequence). Trimming cost V 2 bases and J 7 bases, with 21 bases left between them. The CDR3 contains 16 residues. The CDR3: CASSLPPGDSTREQYF. The CDR3 DNA sequence: TGTGCCAGCAGTTTACCCCCCGGGGATTCCACACGGGAGCAGTACTTC.

This chain links TRBV19 with TRBJ1-2; TRBD1 might be the D (5 bases). Trimming cost V 10 bases and J 6 bases, with 18 bases left between them. CDR1 is LNHDA, CDR2 SQIVND, per germline (reference sequence). The CDR3 contains 13 residues. CDR3 sequence (DNA): TGTGCCACCCGTCGGGGGGAATCGAATGGCTACACCTTC. Protein product: CATRRGESNGYTF.

This chain connects TRBV27 to TRBJ1-4; D might be TRBD1 (6 bases). The CDR3 consists of 14 residues. V was trimmed by 6 bases and J by 0 bases, leaving 8 bases between them. Germline V gene lookup returns CDR1 MNHEY and CDR2 SMNVEV (reference sequence). The CDR3 here is CASSTGTTNEKLFF. In nucleotides, the CDR3 is TGTGCCAGCAGCACAGGGACAACTAATGAAAAACTGTTTTTT.

The chain has TRBV11-1 and TRBJ1-2, with TRBD1 identical over 7 bases. Germline CDR1 and CDR2: SGHAT and FQDESV (reference sequence). V was clipped by 5 bases and J by 8 bases; unmatched bases: 23. The CDR3 length is 18 residues. CDR3 coding DNA: TGTGCCAGCAGCGCACAGGGGTTTGACGGTAGTAATTGGAGCGGCTACACCTTC. This translates into CASSAQGFDGSNWSGYTF.

The chain joins TRBV29-1 to TRBJ1-2; 7 bases are a match to TRBD1. Germline trimming cut 8 bases from V and 6 bases from J; bases unmatched to any gene: 6. The CDR3 contains 11 residues. Germline CDR1 reads SQVTM; CDR2 reads ANQGSEA. The CDR3 here is CSWGQGDGYTF. The CDR3 bases are TGCAGCTGGGGGCAGGGGGATGGCTACACCTTC. Full variable domain (missing parts from reference TRBV29-1 and TRBJ1-2): SAVISQKPSRDICQRGTSLTIQCQVDSQVTMMFWYRQQPGQSLTLIATANQGSEATYESGFVIDKFPISRPNLTFSTLTVSNMSPEDSSIYLCSWGQGDGYTFGSGTRLTVV.

The gene calls are TRBV10-3 and TRBJ2-2; tentative D call: TRBD2 (5 bases). This CDR3 region has 15 residues. V lost 4 bases and J 3 bases, leaving 12 bases between the germline ends. Germline V lookup: CDR1 ENHRY, CDR2 SYGVKD. The CDR3 reads CAISGRLADTGELFF. CDR3 DNA: TGTGCCATCAGTGGAAGGCTAGCTGACACCGGGGAGCTGTTTTTT.

The V and J genes are TRBV27 and TRBJ1-5, with TRBD1 matching 8 bases. Losses at the gene ends were 6 bases for V and 5 bases for J; bases not matched to a gene: 12. Germline values: CDR1 MNHEY, CDR2 SMNVEV (reference sequence). This CDR3 has 16 residues. This CDR3 reads CASRRFQGAGDQPQHF. CDR3 DNA sequence: TGTGCCAGCAGGAGATTCCAGGGGGCGGGCGATCAGCCCCAGCATTTT.

This clone was found a few times. The genes are TRBV29-1 and TRBJ2-2, with 7 bases aligning to TRBD2. Trimming at V came to 1 base and at J to 7 bases, leaving 3 bases not matched to a gene. Germline V lookup: CDR1 SQVTM, CDR2 ANQGSEA. The CDR3 is 13 amino acids. The CDR3 is CSVEGPGGGELFF. The DNA for the CDR3 is TGCAGCGTTGAAGGGCCGGGGGGCGGGGAGCTGTTTTTT.

The chain combines TRBV5-1 with TRBJ1-1, with TRBD1 matching 9 bases. V dropped 2 bases and J dropped 5; count of bases not matched to a gene: 4. Looked up from germline, CDR1 is SGHRS and CDR2 is YFSETQ. CDR3 length equals 14 residues. Written as DNA, the CDR3 is TGCGCCAGCAGCTTTAAGACAGGGGGGACTGAAGCTTTCTTT. It translates to CASSFKTGGTEAFF. Combining the CDR3 with reference TRBV5-1 and TRBJ1-1 gives the whole variable domain KAGVTQTPRYLIKTRGQQVTLSCSPISGHRSVSWYQQTPGQGLQFLFEYFSETQRNKGNFPGRFSGRQFSNSRSEMNVSTLELGDSALYLCASSFKTGGTEAFFGQGTRLTVV.

V is TRBV6-1 and J is TRBJ2-7, with D tentatively TRBD2 (7 bases). V lost 7 bases to trimming and J lost 4 bases, with 17 bases between them. CDR3 length: 14 amino acids. Germline CDR1 reads MNHNS; CDR2 reads SASEGT. The CDR3 DNA follows: TGTGCCAGCACCCTAAGGGGGGGAGGGTACGAGCAGTACTTC. Amino acids: CASTLRGGGYEQYF.

In this sample, this clone turned up a few times. This chain connects TRBV6-1 to TRBJ2-7; no firm D call. This CDR3 spans 14 amino acids. V dropped 5 bases and J dropped 0 bases, with 11 bases sitting between them. Germline CDR1 reads MNHNS; CDR2 reads SASEGT. The CDR3 coding sequence is TGTGCCAGCAGTAGCACCCCTAGCTCCTACGAGCAGTACTTC. Amino acids: CASSSTPSSYEQYF.

V usage is TRBV21-1 and J usage is TRBJ1-1; TRBD1 is taken as the D call from the table, unchecked against the DNA. TRBV21-1 is listed as a pseudogene. The CDR3 contains 16 residues. The CDR3 loop is CASSKGGQGKNTEAFF. The CDR3 DNA is TGTGCCAGCAGCAAAGGGGGCCAGGGAAAGAACACTGAAGCTTTCTTT.